One and the same sample provided the 4 T cell receptor beta chains below, sequenced in a study of identifying expanded T cells in peripheral blood. Using immunoSEQ multiplex PCR, the repertoire was profiled, and TCRdb retains in-frame clones only, with some absent. Of tens of thousands of clones listed, around 87% are singletons. The sample was blood. Receptor source: a person between 18 and 70 years old in good health.

This clone was detected a few times. V gene TRBV29-1 combines with J gene TRBJ2-3, with TRBD2 matching over 14 bases. The V gene end was trimmed by 4 bases and the J gene end by 2 bases; junction bases not matched to a gene: 2. Germline CDR1 is SQVTM and CDR2 is ANQGSEA. This CDR3 region has 15 residues. CDR3 DNA sequence: TGCAGCGTTGGGGGACTAGCGGGGGACACAGATACGCAGTATTTT. Amino acids: CSVGGLAGDTDTQYF.

The V call is TRBV5-1, the J call TRBJ1-2; 7 nucleotides line up with TRBD1. Losses at the gene ends were 0 bases for V and 8 bases for J; bases not matched to a gene: 13. This CDR3 has 16 residues. In germline, CDR1 is SGHRS, CDR2 YFSETQ. The CDR3 loop is CASSLGPGQNLIGYTF. The CDR3, as DNA: TGCGCCAGCAGCTTGGGACCGGGACAGAACCTAATCGGCTACACCTTC.

The chain has TRBV9 and TRBJ2-7; TRBD2 aligns across 10 bases. Germline V gene data show CDR1 as SGDLS and CDR2 as YYNGEE. This CDR3 has 15 amino acids. V shed 4 bases and J 0 bases; nucleotides not matched to a gene: 4. CDR3 protein: CASSPSGGLSYEQYF. Written as DNA, the CDR3 is TGTGCCAGCAGCCCTAGCGGGGGCCTCTCCTACGAGCAGTACTTC.

The chain employs TRBV18 and TRBJ2-2; 8 bases fit TRBD2. V gave up 4 bases and J gave up 3 bases; unmatched junction bases: 1. Germline V gene lookup returns CDR1 KGHSH and CDR2 LQKENI. This CDR3 spans 14 amino acids. CDR3 region: CASSLAGYTGELFF. The DNA for the CDR3 is TGTGCCAGCTCACTAGCGGGGTACACCGGGGAGCTGTTTTTT.